This T cell receptor (beta chain) is drawn from a study of T-cell memory formation after mild COVID-19. In TCRdb, the 5' RACE reads were re-called with MiXCR into one record per CDR3 protein. The repertoire holds about 240,000 distinct CDR3 sequences, with 8% to 9.5% as singletons. Germline CDR1 and CDR2: LGHDT and YNNKEL (reference sequence). V was pared by 6 bases and J by 3 bases, with 11 bases between. The CDR3 extends over 14 amino acids. The sequenced sample consisted of PBMCs or a T cell subset sorted from them (not recorded which). This clonotype was sampled from a man younger than 30 who had mild COVID-19 (a few samples of this study predate the infection). Cell type and time point are not known. This chain joins TRBV3-1 and TRBJ1-4, with a weak D call TRBD1 (6 bases). In nucleotides, the CDR3 is TGTGCCAGCAGGCCAGGGGCTGCTAATGAAAAACTGTTTTTT. Translated: CASRPGAANEKLFF.